Described below is a single TCR beta chain sequence and its context. Antigen: not known. The germline gives CDR1 LNHDA, CDR2 SQIVND (reference sequence). The ends lost 6 bases at V and 1 base at J; junction bases unmatched: 2. This CDR3 has 15 residues. Profiling relied on immunoSEQ multiplex PCR, and the TCRdb table lists in-frame clones only, not all of them. The repertoire holds 15,000 to 20,000 clones, with about 88% as singletons. These data originate in a study of OX40 agonist ivuxolimab in advanced cancers. Overall study findings and caveats: Within 6 weeks, CD4+ and CD8+ blood T cells expanded clonally at 0.1 to 3.0 mg/kg. Some patients without response likewise showed low normalized clonal expansion.

This chain joins TRBV19 and TRBJ2-4, with 11 bases aligning to TRBD1. This sample comprised CD4+ or CD8+ T cells sorted from blood, obtained in a trial of the OX40 agonist ivuxolimab. This TCR was sampled from an adult with an advanced solid tumor such as melanoma, head and neck, liver or kidney cancer. The CDR3 loop reads CASRGQGAAKNIQYF. The CDR3 region has the DNA TGTGCCAGTAGAGGACAGGGGGCGGCCAAAAACATTCAGTACTTC.